Below are 28 T cell receptor beta chains sequenced from a single sample in a study of shared clonotypes between healthy human individuals (TCRdb year 2020). Library preparation used the immunoSEQ multiplex PCR assay. TCRdb obtained this table from immuneACCESS and retained in-frame rearrangements with V and J assigned. These tables miss some clones; where compared with another copy, unresolved V genes account for less than half of the shortfall, and the remainder is unexplained. A total of approximately 92,000 clones appear in this sample, approximately 63% of them only once. The ten top clones hold 50% of the sample. Sequenced sample: memory CD8+ T cells sorted from blood. Reading the label with the study, this specimen's cell subset or site is: CD45RO+ cells pooled with CCR7-negative TemRA cells. These receptors came from a man aged 30 to 39 in good health.

The gene calls are TRBV6-6 and TRBJ2-3; 7 positions agree with TRBD2. CDR1 MNHNY and CDR2 SVGAGI come from the germline V gene (reference sequence). This CDR3 comprises 16 residues. J gave up 3 bases and V 0 bases, and 6 bases lay outside the gene matches. The CDR3 coding sequence is TGTGCCAGCAGTTACTCGCGGGAGACATCGACAGATACGCAGTATTTT. The encoded protein is CASSYSRETSTDTQYF.

V usage is TRBV28 and J usage is TRBJ1-2; possible D gene TRBD1, 5 bases. With 4 bases removed from V and 3 bases from J, the gap between germline ends came to 12 bases. The CDR3 has 14 amino acids. Germline-derived CDR1 and CDR2 are MDHEN and SYDVKM. CDR3 DNA sequence: TGTGCCAGCAGTTCCGGGACGGACGACTATGGCTACACCTTC. Translation: CASSSGTDDYGYTF.

V usage is TRBV28 and J usage is TRBJ2-6; no firm D call. Germline loops: CDR1 MDHEN, CDR2 SYDVKM. The CDR3 is 13 amino acids. The V and J ends lost 3 bases and 1 base respectively, with 1 base between them. CDR3 residues: CASSFSGANVLTF. The CDR3 DNA is TGTGCCAGCAGTTTTTCTGGGGCCAACGTCCTGACTTTC.

The chain employs TRBV11-3 and TRBJ1-1; 7 nucleotides line up with TRBD1. The J segment lost 4 bases and the V segment lost 5 bases, leaving 10 bases of the junction unmatched. CDR1 is SGHNT, CDR2 YENEEA, per germline. The CDR3 extends over 15 amino acids. The CDR3 sequence: CASSPRQGGGTEAFF. CDR3 nucleotides: TGTGCCAGCAGCCCCCGACAGGGCGGGGGCACTGAAGCTTTCTTT.

This clone was detected a few times. The chain uses TRBV29-1 and TRBJ1-1; no definite D call. The V gene's germline CDR1 is SQVTM and CDR2 ANQGSEA. Trimming stripped 5 bases from V and 0 bases from J, with 7 bases between. The CDR3 length is 12 residues. This CDR3 is CSVCKMNTEAFF. The CDR3 DNA is TGCAGCGTTTGTAAGATGAACACTGAAGCTTTCTTT.

V usage is TRBV19 and J usage is TRBJ2-7, with D tentatively TRBD2 (6 bases). In germline, CDR1 is LNHDA, CDR2 SQIVND (reference sequence). This CDR3 region has 15 residues. The V and J ends lost 6 bases and 0 bases respectively, with 15 bases between them. The CDR3 region is CASSLVGDFSYEQYF. DNA for the CDR3: TGTGCCAGTAGCCTTGTTGGGGACTTCTCCTACGAGCAGTACTTC.

This chain links TRBV7-2 with TRBJ2-7; D possibly corresponds to TRBD2 (6 bases). From germline, CDR1 is SGHTA and CDR2 FQGNSA. The CDR3 extends over 14 amino acids. The V end lost 5 bases, the J end lost 1 base, and 12 bases lay between the germline ends. The CDR3 DNA is TGTGCCAGCAGCATGGGACTCCATTCCTACGAGCAGTACTTC. Amino acid sequence: CASSMGLHSYEQYF. Together with reference TRBV7-2 and TRBJ2-7, the CDR3 gives the full variable domain: GAGVSQSPSNKVTEKGKDVELRCDPISGHTALYWYRQSLGQGLEFLIYFQGNSAPDKSGLPSDRFSAERTGGSVSTLTIQRTQQEDSAVYLCASSMGLHSYEQYFGPGTRLTVT.

This clone was picked up a small number of times. The gene calls are TRBV5-4 and TRBJ2-7; 8 nucleotides line up with TRBD1. The germline V gene has CDR1 SGHNT and CDR2 YYREEE (reference sequence). The V gene end was trimmed by 2 bases and the J gene end by 4 bases; junction bases not matched to a gene: 5. The CDR3 consists of 14 residues. The CDR3 here is CASSLDRGVYEQYF. The CDR3 nucleotides read TGTGCCAGCAGCTTAGACAGGGGTGTTTACGAGCAGTACTTC.

The chain couples TRBV6-4 to TRBJ2-3, with 7 bases lining up with TRBD2. Germline V lookup: CDR1 MRHNA, CDR2 SNTAGT. Trimming removed 4 bases from V and 4 bases from J; junction bases left unmatched: 11. This CDR3 region has 16 residues. This CDR3 reads CASSVRAGEGADTQYF. The CDR3, as DNA: TGTGCCAGCAGTGTCCGGGCGGGAGAGGGCGCAGATACGCAGTATTTT.

In its sample, this clone was seen a few times. In DNA, the CDR3 is TGTGCCAGCAGTGACTCGCCGGGAAGCTCCTACGAGCAGTACTTC. It yields the protein CASSDSPGSSYEQYF. The rearrangement links TRBV6-1 to TRBJ2-7; D may be TRBD2 (5 bases). The length of the CDR3 is 15 residues. V gave up 3 bases and J gave up 0 bases, with 12 bases separating them. The V gene's germline CDR1 is MNHNS and CDR2 SASEGT.

This chain uses TRBV6-5 with TRBJ1-4, with D possibly being TRBD1 (5 bases). The CDR3 runs to 12 residues. Germline CDR1 reads MNHEY; CDR2 reads SVGAGI. Trimming stripped 6 bases from V and 7 bases from J, with 9 bases between. The CDR3 spells CASSRVGEKLFF. CDR3 coding DNA: TGTGCCAGCAGCAGGGTTGGTGAAAAACTGTTTTTT.

This chain joins TRBV19 and TRBJ2-7, with 7 bases identical to TRBD2. Germline V gives CDR1 LNHDA, CDR2 SQIVND (reference sequence). The CDR3 totals 16 residues. With V trimmed by 4 bases and J by 0 bases, 9 bases remained unmatched. The DNA of the CDR3 is TGTGCCAGTAGTAGGGTACCGACTAGCAGCTCCTACGAGCAGTACTTC. It is translated as CASSRVPTSSSYEQYF. The full variable domain, rest sourced from reference TRBV19 and TRBJ2-7, is DGGITQSPKYLFRKEGQNVTLSCEQNLNHDAMYWYRQDPGQGLRLIYYSQIVNDFQKGDIAEGYSVSREKKESFPLTVTSAQKNPTAFYLCASSRVPTSSSYEQYFGPGTRLTVT.

This clone was seen repeatedly, ten times or more. The chain combines TRBV19 with TRBJ2-1; 8 bases fit TRBD1. V trimming: 3 bases; J trimming: 5 bases; junction bases outside the gene matches: 12. Germline CDR1 and CDR2: LNHDA and SQIVND (reference sequence). The CDR3 has 17 residues. The DNA of the CDR3 is TGTGCCAGTAGTATTTGGCAGGGGGCCAGTGTAAACAATGAGCAGTTCTTC. Translating it yields CASSIWQGASVNNEQFF.

This clone has just a few counts. The gene calls are TRBV28 and TRBJ1-1; 10 bases line up with TRBD1. This CDR3 spans 17 amino acids. V dropped 5 bases and J dropped 2; count of bases not matched to a gene: 11. Germline loops: CDR1 MDHEN, CDR2 SYDVKM. CDR3: CASSTYDRGRINTEAFF. CDR3 sequence (DNA): TGTGCCAGCAGTACCTACGACAGGGGGCGCATCAACACTGAAGCTTTCTTT.

This sequence joins TRBV15 and TRBJ1-1; D uncertain. The V end lost 1 base, the J end lost 1 base, and 7 bases lay between the germline ends. The CDR3 runs 14 residues. Germline assignment: CDR1 LNHNV and CDR2 YYDKDF (reference sequence). CDR3 DNA: TGTGCCACCAGCAGAGCAGGCTCGAACACTGAAGCTTTCTTT. Translation gives CATSRAGSNTEAFF.

The chain carries TRBV28 and TRBJ1-5; D is unclear. CDR1 MDHEN and CDR2 SYDVKM come from the germline V gene. The V and J ends lost 0 bases and 6 bases respectively, with 6 bases between them. CDR3 length: 13 residues. The CDR3 sequence is CASSLWGPQPQHF. CDR3 nucleotides: TGTGCCAGCAGTTTATGGGGCCCTCAGCCCCAGCATTTT.

About this clone: The sample carries other DNA sequences with the same CDR3. The V call is TRBV9, the J call TRBJ2-7; TRBD1 matches 9 bases. Germline-derived CDR1 and CDR2 are SGDLS and YYNGEE. This CDR3 spans 14 amino acids. V lost 2 bases to trimming and J lost 4 bases; unmatched junction nucleotides: 4. The CDR3 spells CASSVGQGTYEQYF. The CDR3 DNA is TGTGCCAGCAGCGTGGGACAGGGTACTTACGAGCAGTACTTC.

As for this clone: In the same sample, other DNA sequences code for this CDR3. This chain uses TRBV6-4 with TRBJ2-3; 8 nucleotides line up with TRBD2. CDR1 is MRHNA and CDR2 is SNTAGT in the germline V gene. Trimming cost V 0 bases and J 3 bases; bases outside gene matches: 2. The CDR3 sequence is 15 residues long. Written as DNA, the CDR3 is TGTGCCAGCAGTGACTCAGCGGGAGCGACAGATACGCAGTATTTT. This gives the protein CASSDSAGATDTQYF.

The V gene is TRBV6-1, the J gene TRBJ2-3; 7 bases match TRBD2. The J segment lost 1 base and the V segment lost 2 bases, leaving 6 bases of the junction unmatched. Germline CDR1 reads MNHNS; CDR2 reads SASEGT. CDR3 size: 16 residues. The CDR3 loop is CASSEREGSGTDTQYF. CDR3 bases: TGTGCCAGCAGTGAAAGGGAGGGTAGCGGCACAGATACGCAGTATTTT.

The chain joins TRBV2 to TRBJ2-3; D is undetermined. The V gene's germline CDR1 is SNHLY and CDR2 FYNNEI. V lost 8 bases and J 5 bases, leaving 11 bases between the germline ends. The CDR3 is 12 amino acids. The DNA for the CDR3 is TGTGCCAGCGAATTGGCATTAGATACGCAGTATTTT. The encoded protein is CASELALDTQYF.

This rearrangement joins TRBV5-6 to TRBJ2-1, with TRBD1 identical over 11 bases. The V segment lost 4 bases and the J segment 3 bases; nucleotides outside the gene matches: 3. The CDR3 sequence is 15 residues long. From germline, CDR1 is SGHDT and CDR2 YYEEEE. The CDR3 protein is CASSLGTGGYNEQFF. The CDR3 nucleotides are TGTGCCAGCAGCCTTGGGACAGGGGGCTACAATGAGCAGTTCTTC.

The CDR3 loop is CASSSQIYSGSAYNEQFF. As DNA, the CDR3 is TGTGCCAGCAGCTCCCAGATCTATAGCGGGAGTGCCTACAATGAGCAGTTCTTC. The chain recombines TRBV7-3 with TRBJ2-1, with 9 bases lining up with TRBD2. J was trimmed by 2 bases and V by 4 bases; bases with no gene match: 12. The CDR3 spans 18 residues. Germline V gene lookup returns CDR1 SGHTA and CDR2 FQGTGA.

The genes are TRBV28 and TRBJ2-1, with D perhaps being TRBD1 or TRBD2 (6 bases each). The V gene's germline CDR1 is MDHEN and CDR2 SYDVKM. This CDR3 is 19 amino acids long. The V gene lost 5 bases and the J gene lost 1 base, with 24 bases spanning the gap. The CDR3 sequence: CASSLVGGSGIWSYNEQFF. CDR3 bases: TGTGCCAGCAGTCTGGTCGGGGGCTCAGGTATTTGGTCCTACAATGAGCAGTTCTTC.

The gene calls are TRBV28 and TRBJ2-3, with TRBD1 matching 8 bases. CDR1 is MDHEN and CDR2 is SYDVKM in the germline V gene. This CDR3 region has 15 residues. V shed 6 bases and J 4 bases; nucleotides not matched to a gene: 9. The CDR3 protein is CASSPTGTGADTQYF. CDR3 sequence (DNA): TGTGCCAGCAGCCCAACCGGGACAGGCGCAGATACGCAGTATTTT.

The rearrangement uses TRBV5-1 and TRBJ2-7; 7 bases match TRBD2. The length of the CDR3 is 17 residues. CDR1 is SGHRS and CDR2 is YFSETQ in the germline V gene. The V and J ends lost 3 bases and 1 base, in that order; junction bases with no gene match: 13. CDR3 nucleotide sequence: TGCGCCAGCAGCTCTCCGCCGGTAGCGGGCATTTCCTACGAGCAGTACTTC. It codes for CASSSPPVAGISYEQYF.

A single count supports this clone. V usage is TRBV29-1 and J usage is TRBJ2-1; TRBD1 matches 7 bases. Germline V lookup: CDR1 SQVTM, CDR2 ANQGSEA. After removal of 5 bases from V and 0 bases from J, the junction contained 10 bases not matched to a gene. This CDR3 spans 16 amino acids. CDR3 nucleotides: TGCAGCGTTACCCCGACAGGGTTGAGCTCCTACAATGAGCAGTTCTTC. Its translation: CSVTPTGLSSYNEQFF.

The CDR3 sequence: CASSPNRGRTYEQYF. DNA for the CDR3: TGTGCCAGCAGCCCCAACAGGGGGCGAACCTACGAGCAGTACTTC. This chain connects TRBV11-3 to TRBJ2-7; 9 bases line up with TRBD1. CDR3 length: 15 residues. The V gene's germline CDR1 is SGHNT and CDR2 YENEEA. Unmatched junction bases numbered 7, after V lost 5 bases and J lost 2 bases.

This clone was counted once. The chain employs TRBV11-1 and TRBJ2-7; 8 bases are a match to TRBD1. V lost 5 bases, J lost 0 bases, and 6 bases stayed unmatched. This CDR3 has 15 amino acids. Germline assignment: CDR1 SGHAT and CDR2 FQDESV (reference sequence). This chain's CDR3 is CASSTRDRISYEQYF. Written as DNA, the CDR3 is TGTGCCAGCAGCACCCGGGACAGGATCTCCTACGAGCAGTACTTC.